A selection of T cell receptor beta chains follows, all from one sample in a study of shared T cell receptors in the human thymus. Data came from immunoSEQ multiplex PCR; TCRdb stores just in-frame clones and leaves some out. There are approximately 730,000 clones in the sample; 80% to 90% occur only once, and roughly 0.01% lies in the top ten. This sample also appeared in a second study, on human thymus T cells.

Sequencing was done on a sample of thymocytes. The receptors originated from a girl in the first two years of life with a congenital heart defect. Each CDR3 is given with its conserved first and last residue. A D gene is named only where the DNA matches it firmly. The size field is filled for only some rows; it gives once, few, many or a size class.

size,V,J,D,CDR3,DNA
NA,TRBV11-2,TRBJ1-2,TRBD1,CASSLSNPGQGNGYTF,TGTGCCAGCAGCTTGTCCAACCCGGGACAGGGGAATGGCTACACCTTC
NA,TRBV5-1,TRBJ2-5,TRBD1,CASSLGADRGGETQYF,TGCGCCAGCAGCCTAGGCGCCGACAGGGGGGGAGAGACCCAGTACTTC
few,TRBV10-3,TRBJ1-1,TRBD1,CAITNRGGTEAFF,TGTGCCATCACCAACAGGGGGGGGACTGAAGCTTTCTTT
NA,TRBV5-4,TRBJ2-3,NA,CASSRNEHADTQYF,TGTGCCAGCAGCCGCAATGAGCACGCAGATACGCAGTATTTT
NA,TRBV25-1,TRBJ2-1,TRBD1,CASGRSDRANEQFF,TGTGCCAGCGGGAGGTCGGACAGGGCCAATGAGCAGTTCTTC
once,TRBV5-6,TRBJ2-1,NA,CASSFLRNEQFF,TGTGCCAGCAGCTTCTTGAGGAATGAGCAGTTCTTC
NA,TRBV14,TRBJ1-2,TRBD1,CASSPLTGVYGYTF,TGTGCCAGCAGCCCCCTGACAGGGGTGTATGGCTACACCTTC
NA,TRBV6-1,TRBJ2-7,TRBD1,CASSEFRQQGASYEQYF,TGTGCCAGCAGTGAATTTAGGCAGCAGGGGGCTTCCTACGAGCAGTACTTC
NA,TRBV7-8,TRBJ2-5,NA,CASSLPPVETQYF,TGTGCCAGCAGTCTCCCTCCGGTGGAGACCCAGTACTTC
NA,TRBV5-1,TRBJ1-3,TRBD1,CASRDRASGNTIYF,TGCGCCAGTCGGGACAGGGCCTCTGGAAACACCATATATTTT
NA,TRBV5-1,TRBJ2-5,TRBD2,CASNSPGTTRETQYF,TGCGCCAGCAATTCTCCCGGGACTACACGAGAGACCCAGTACTTC
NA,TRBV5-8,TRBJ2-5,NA,CASGTWETQYF,TGTGCCAGCGGGACTTGGGAGACCCAGTACTTC
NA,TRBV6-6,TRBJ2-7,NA,CASSYPGTGGSYEQYF,TGTGCCAGCAGTTACCCCGGGACTGGGGGCTCCTACGAGCAGTACTTC
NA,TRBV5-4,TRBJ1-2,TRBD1,CASSPHPGQGASGGYTF,TGTGCCAGCAGCCCACACCCGGGACAGGGGGCTTCGGGGGGCTACACCTTC
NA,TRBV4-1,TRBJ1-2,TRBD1,CASSHSPTGTDDFRYGYTF,TGCGCCAGCAGCCATAGCCCAACCGGGACAGACGATTTTAGATATGGCTACACCTTC
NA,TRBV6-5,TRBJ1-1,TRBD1,CASSYGDRGNTEAFF,TGTGCCAGCAGTTACGGAGACAGGGGGAACACTGAAGCTTTCTTT
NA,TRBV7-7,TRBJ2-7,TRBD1,CASSLGTGTFEQYF,TGTGCCAGCAGCTTGGGGACAGGGACTTTCGAGCAGTACTTC
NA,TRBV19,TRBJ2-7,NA,CASSPAGHSYEQYF,TGTGCCAGTAGTCCCGCAGGGCACTCCTACGAGCAGTACTTC
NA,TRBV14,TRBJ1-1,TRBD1,CASSPGQAEVREAFF,TGTGCCAGCAGCCCTGGACAGGCGGAGGTACGTGAAGCTTTCTTT
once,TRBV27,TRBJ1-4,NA,CASSRQAANEKLFF,TGTGCCAGCAGTCGACAGGCAGCTAATGAAAAACTGTTTTTT
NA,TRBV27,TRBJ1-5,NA,CASSQGQPNQPQHF,TGTGCCAGCAGTCAGGGGCAGCCAAATCAGCCCCAGCATTTT
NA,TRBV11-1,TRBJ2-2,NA,CAGTWGGANTGELFF,TGTGCCGGGACGTGGGGGGGGGCAAACACCGGGGAGCTGTTTTTT
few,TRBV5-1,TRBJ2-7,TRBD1,CASSPPGQSPYEQYF,TGCGCCAGCAGCCCGCCGGGACAGTCCCCCTACGAGCAGTACTTC
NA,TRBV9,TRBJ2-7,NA,CASSVGPTYEQYF,TGTGCCAGCAGCGTAGGGCCCACCTACGAGCAGTACTTC
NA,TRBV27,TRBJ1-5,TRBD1,CASSVGTGMNQPQHF,TGTGCCAGCAGCGTAGGGACAGGGATGAACCAGCCCCAGCATTTT
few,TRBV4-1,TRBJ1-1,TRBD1,CASSQESNRGQPNTEAFF,TGCGCCAGCAGCCAAGAAAGTAACAGGGGGCAACCGAACACTGAAGCTTTCTTT
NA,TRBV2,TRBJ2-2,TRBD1,CASTDRDPINTGELFF,TGTGCCAGTACAGACAGGGACCCAATAAACACCGGGGAGCTGTTTTTT
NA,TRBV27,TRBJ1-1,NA,CASSPVARRGFGGEAFF,TGTGCCAGCAGCCCTGTCGCCAGAAGGGGGTTTGGCGGTGAAGCTTTCTTT
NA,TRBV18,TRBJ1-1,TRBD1,CASSDKPGQMNTEAFF,TGTGCCAGCTCAGACAAACCGGGACAGATGAACACTGAAGCTTTCTTT
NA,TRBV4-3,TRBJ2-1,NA,CASSQDLRLRYDEQFF,TGCGCCAGCAGCCAAGATCTTCGACTGAGATACGATGAGCAGTTCTTC
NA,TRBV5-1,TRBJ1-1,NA,CASSPIPPTSEAFF,TGCGCCAGCAGCCCCATACCTCCGACTTCTGAAGCTTTCTTT
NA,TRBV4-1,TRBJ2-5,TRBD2,CASSQGQPRLAGGWGTQYF,TGCGCCAGCAGCCAAGGCCAACCGCGACTAGCGGGGGGGTGGGGGACCCAGTACTTC
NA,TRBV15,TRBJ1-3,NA,CATSRVLLSSGNTIYF,TGTGCCACCAGCAGAGTTCTACTGAGCTCTGGAAACACCATATATTTT
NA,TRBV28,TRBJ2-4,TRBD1,CASRATGGNIQYF,TGTGCCAGCAGGGCGACAGGGGGGAACATTCAGTACTTC
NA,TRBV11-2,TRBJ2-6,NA,CASSHTFQGLSSGANVLTF,TGTGCCAGCAGCCATACCTTTCAGGGGCTAAGCTCTGGGGCCAACGTCCTGACTTTC
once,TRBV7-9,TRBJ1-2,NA,CASSPGVYGYTF,TGTGCCAGCAGCCCGGGAGTATATGGCTACACCTTC
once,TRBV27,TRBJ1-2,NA,CASGREKGGCGYTF,TGTGCCAGCGGACGAGAAAAGGGAGGTTGTGGCTACACCTTC
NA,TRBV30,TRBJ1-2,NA,CAWSGRRPSYGYTF,TGTGCCTGGAGTGGAAGGAGACCTTCCTATGGCTACACCTTC